The present T cell receptor beta chain was sequenced within a study of T-cell reconstitution after alpha-beta-depleted transplantation in children. Germline V gene data show CDR1 as SQVTM and CDR2 as ANQGSEA. The V and J ends lost 2 bases and 6 bases respectively, with 10 bases between them. CDR3 length: 12 residues. This clonotype occurred many times. Its specificity is unknown. Construction of the TCRbeta library involved unique molecular identifiers. TCRdb fed the PCR reads into MiXCR, producing one record per CDR3 protein. The sample holds about 110,000 distinct CDR3 sequences; 5% to 7% are singletons and the top ten take roughly 24%. Study results and limitations: Two months or so post-transplant, alpha-beta T cells reportedly derived from several hundred expanded graft clones. The main origin of T-cell counts and diversity one year after transplant was newly produced T cells. Surviving recipient T cells and thymic progenitors underlay high day-60 TCRbeta diversity in some patients.

The sample consisted of PBMCs, mostly from graft donor cells, taken 360 days after TCRalphabeta/CD19-depleted stem cell transplant. V gene TRBV29-1 combines with J gene TRBJ2-5; D is undetermined. This receptor was taken from a male patient aged 2-10 years who had a stem cell transplant for acute lymphoblastic leukemia, so the T cells may come from the graft donor. The CDR3 DNA sequence: TGCAGCGTTGAAAGAACCAGGCAGACCCAGTACTTC. This codes for CSVERTRQTQYF. Variable domain in full (rest from reference TRBV29-1 and TRBJ2-5): SAVISQKPSRDICQRGTSLTIQCQVDSQVTMMFWYRQQPGQSLTLIATANQGSEATYESGFVIDKFPISRPNLTFSTLTVSNMSPEDSSIYLCSVERTRQTQYFGPGTRLLVL.